This record looks at one TCR beta chain sequence and its context. V was pared by 0 bases and J by 5 bases, with 11 bases between. Germline V gene data show CDR1 as SGHRS and CDR2 as YFSETQ. This CDR3 has 15 residues. The record originates from a study of blood T cell repertoires in COVID-19. Study summary: There were acute and convalescent COVID-19 samples, and they came from the United States, Italy and Spain. PBMCs, B-cell-depleted T cells, or T cells provided the cDNA or gDNA that made up the material.

Data came from immunoSEQ multiplex PCR; TCRdb stores just in-frame clones and leaves some out. The sample carries about 310,000 clones, around 90% recorded once. The sample taken for sequencing was peripheral blood. J is TRBJ2-2 and V is TRBV5-1; a possible D gene is TRBD2 (6 bases). The sequence came from a man aged 50 to 60 with active or convalescent COVID-19. This chain's CDR3 is CASSLAGGRTGELFF. Written as DNA, the CDR3 is TGCGCCAGCAGCTTGGCCGGAGGGAGGACCGGGGAGCTGTTTTTT. Using reference TRBV5-1 and TRBJ2-2 for the parts outside the CDR3, the full variable domain is KAGVTQTPRYLIKTRGQQVTLSCSPISGHRSVSWYQQTPGQGLQFLFEYFSETQRNKGNFPGRFSGRQFSNSRSEMNVSTLELGDSALYLCASSLAGGRTGELFFGEGSRLTVL.